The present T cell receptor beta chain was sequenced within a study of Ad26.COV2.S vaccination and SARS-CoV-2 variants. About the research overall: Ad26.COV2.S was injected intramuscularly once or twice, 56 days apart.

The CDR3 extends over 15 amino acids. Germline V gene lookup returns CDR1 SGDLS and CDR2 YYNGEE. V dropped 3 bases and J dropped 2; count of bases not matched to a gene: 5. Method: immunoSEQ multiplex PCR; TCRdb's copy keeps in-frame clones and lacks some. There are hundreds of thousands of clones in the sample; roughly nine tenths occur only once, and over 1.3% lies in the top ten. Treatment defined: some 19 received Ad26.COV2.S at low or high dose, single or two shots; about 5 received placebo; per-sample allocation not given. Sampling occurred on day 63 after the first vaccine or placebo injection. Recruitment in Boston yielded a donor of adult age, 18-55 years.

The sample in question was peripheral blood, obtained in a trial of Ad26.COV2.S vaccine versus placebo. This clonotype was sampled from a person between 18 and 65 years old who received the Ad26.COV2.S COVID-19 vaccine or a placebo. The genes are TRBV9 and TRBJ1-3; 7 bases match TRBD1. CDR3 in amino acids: CASSAQGTAGNTIYF. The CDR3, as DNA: TGTGCCAGCAGCGCTCAGGGGACAGCTGGAAACACCATATATTTT.